These 22 T cell receptor beta chains originate from one sample sequenced in a study of T cell responses to AZD1222 COVID-19 vaccine. Profiled with immunoSEQ multiplex PCR; TCRdb holds only in-frame clones, not every one. The table shows around 99,000 clones, with about nine tenths occurring only once. The specimen was peripheral blood, collected 28 days after the second AZD1222 dose. These receptors were taken from an adult who received the AZD1222 COVID-19 vaccine.

The chain recombines TRBV12-3 or TRBV12-4 with TRBJ1-2, with a tentative D call TRBD1 (5 bases). Trimming took 5 bases from V and 4 from J, leaving 8 bases between them. This CDR3 contains 12 residues. This CDR3 is CASSRDGYGYTF. For the CDR3, the DNA is TGTGCCAGCAGTAGGGACGGCTATGGCTACACCTTC.

The rearrangement joins TRBV11-3 to TRBJ2-1, with 7 bases lining up with TRBD2. V was clipped by 1 base and J by 6 bases; unmatched bases: 3. This CDR3 is 14 amino acids long. The germline gives CDR1 SGHNT, CDR2 YENEEA. The CDR3 here is CASSLVAGFNEQFF. CDR3 in DNA: TGTGCCAGCAGCTTAGTAGCGGGTTTCAATGAGCAGTTCTTC.

The chain uses TRBV6-5 and TRBJ1-2; TRBD1 matches at 8 bases. J lost 8 bases, V lost 8 bases, and 7 bases had no gene match. The CDR3 runs 12 residues. Germline values: CDR1 MNHEY, CDR2 SVGAGI. CDR3: CASAPGGGGYTF. CDR3 bases: TGTGCCAGCGCACCAGGGGGCGGAGGCTACACCTTC.

The chain links TRBV7-8 to TRBJ1-2, with D maybe TRBD1 (6 bases). V was cut by 4 bases and J by 7 bases, with 19 bases left in between. CDR1 is SGHVS, CDR2 FQNEAQ, per germline. The CDR3 is 15 amino acids. This CDR3 is CASSSLGQGLGGYTF. The CDR3 nucleotides are TGTGCCAGCAGCTCCCTCGGGCAGGGGCTCGGTGGCTACACCTTC.

The V call is TRBV7-2, the J call TRBJ1-3; D might be TRBD1 (6 bases). This CDR3 contains 16 residues. Trimming stripped 0 bases from V and 1 base from J, with 10 bases between. Germline V gene data show CDR1 as SGHTA and CDR2 as FQGNSA. CDR3 residues: CASSLATGLSGNTIYF. As DNA, the CDR3 is TGTGCCAGCAGCTTAGCGACAGGCTTATCTGGAAACACCATATATTTT.

V and J are TRBV3-1 (or the pseudogene TRBV3-2) and TRBJ1-4; D is undetermined. Per germline, CDR1 LGHDT and CDR2 YNNKEL (reference sequence). V gave up 1 base and J gave up 0 bases, with 3 bases separating them. The CDR3 contains 14 residues. The CDR3 DNA reads as TGTGCCAGCAGCCAAGGGGCAACTAATGAAAAACTGTTTTTT. Translation: CASSQGATNEKLFF.

The V call is TRBV7-8, the J call TRBJ2-1, with 15 positions matching TRBD2. Losses at the gene ends were 5 bases for V and 8 bases for J; bases not matched to a gene: 7. Germline CDR1 is SGHVS and CDR2 is FQNEAQ. The CDR3 runs 16 residues. CDR3 sequence reads: CASSQTGTSGRYEQFF. Written as DNA, the CDR3 is TGTGCCAGCAGCCAGACCGGGACTAGCGGGAGGTATGAGCAGTTCTTC. The full variable domain, completed using reference TRBV7-8 and TRBJ2-1, is GAGVSQSPRYKVAKRGQDVALRCDPISGHVSLFWYQQALGQGPEFLTYFQNEAQLDKSGLPSDRFFAERPEGSVSTLKIQRTQQEDSAVYLCASSQTGTSGRYEQFFGPGTRLTVL.

V usage is TRBV21-1 and J usage is TRBJ1-2; the DNA was not used to check the table's D call, TRBD1. TRBV21-1 is marked as a pseudogene. The CDR3 contains 14 residues. The CDR3: CATAPDRGGYGYTF. CDR3 nucleotide sequence: TGTGCCACGGCGCCGGACAGGGGGGGCTATGGCTACACCTTC.

This sequence joins TRBV5-1 and TRBJ2-5; possibly TRBD1 for D (5 bases). Trimming took 4 bases from V and 2 from J, leaving 6 bases between them. Germline assignment: CDR1 SGHRS and CDR2 YFSETQ. This CDR3 spans 12 amino acids. The CDR3 nucleotides read TGCGCCAGCAGCACAGGACAAGAGACCCAGTACTTC. It encodes CASSTGQETQYF. Full variable domain (missing parts from reference TRBV5-1 and TRBJ2-5): KAGVTQTPRYLIKTRGQQVTLSCSPISGHRSVSWYQQTPGQGLQFLFEYFSETQRNKGNFPGRFSGRQFSNSRSEMNVSTLELGDSALYLCASSTGQETQYFGPGTRLLVL.

The chain joins TRBV2 to TRBJ2-3; D remains ambiguous. The CDR3 is 15 residues long. V dropped 2 bases and J dropped 0 bases, with 9 bases sitting between them. The germline CDR1 and CDR2 sequences are SNHLY and FYNNEI. The CDR3 is CASSESSSSTDTQYF. CDR3 nucleotides: TGTGCCAGCAGTGAAAGTAGTTCTAGCACAGATACGCAGTATTTT. Full variable domain (rest looked up from reference TRBV2 and TRBJ2-3): EPEVTQTPSHQVTQMGQEVILRCVPISNHLYFYWYRQILGQKVEFLVSFYNNEISEKSEIFDDQFSVERPDGSNFTLKIRSTKLEDSAMYFCASSESSSSTDTQYFGPGTRLTVL.

The chain recombines TRBV15 with TRBJ1-5; D unclear. V was trimmed by 1 base and J by 10 bases, leaving 14 bases between them. The CDR3 contains 14 residues. CDR1 is LNHNV and CDR2 is YYDKDF in the germline V gene (reference sequence). The CDR3 here is CATSRVSQTTPQHF. CDR3 nucleotides: TGTGCCACCAGCAGAGTGAGCCAGACTACACCCCAGCATTTT.

V and J are TRBV5-1 and TRBJ1-2; 8 bases match TRBD1. Per the germline V gene, CDR1 is SGHRS and CDR2 is YFSETQ. This CDR3 spans 14 amino acids. Unmatched junction bases numbered 4, after V lost 4 bases and J lost 2 bases. The CDR3 loop is CASSPDRVNYGYTF. The CDR3 region has the DNA TGCGCCAGCAGCCCGGACAGGGTCAACTATGGCTACACCTTC. The full variable domain, completed using reference TRBV5-1 and TRBJ1-2, is KAGVTQTPRYLIKTRGQQVTLSCSPISGHRSVSWYQQTPGQGLQFLFEYFSETQRNKGNFPGRFSGRQFSNSRSEMNVSTLELGDSALYLCASSPDRVNYGYTFGSGTRLTVV.

This chain uses TRBV25-1 with TRBJ1-1; no definite D call. Per the germline V gene, CDR1 is MGHDK and CDR2 is SYGVNS. V lost 6 bases to trimming and J lost 1 base, with 6 bases between them. The CDR3 runs to 12 residues. The DNA of the CDR3 is TGTGCCAGCAGCCGGGAGAACACTGAAGCTTTCTTT. Translated, it gives CASSRENTEAFF.

This clone showed up just once. The V call is TRBV10-3, the J call TRBJ1-2; D might be TRBD1 (5 bases). V was clipped by 3 bases and J by 8 bases, with 10 bases between them. This CDR3 comprises 12 residues. Germline V lookup: CDR1 ENHRY, CDR2 SYGVKD. CDR3 in amino acids: CAISDQGLGYTF. In DNA form, the CDR3 reads TGTGCCATCAGTGACCAGGGACTCGGCTACACCTTC.

This sequence joins TRBV13 and TRBJ2-4; 8 bases agree with TRBD1. This CDR3 comprises 16 residues. Germline V gives CDR1 PRHDT, CDR2 FYEKMQ (reference sequence). V was clipped by 1 base and J by 1 base; unmatched bases: 3. The CDR3 DNA reads TGTGCCAGCAGCTTAGAATCAGGGGGCGCCAAAAACATTCAGTACTTC. Translating gives CASSLESGGAKNIQYF.

The V call is TRBV12-3 or TRBV12-4, the J call TRBJ1-1; TRBD1 is a possible D gene (6 bases). This CDR3 contains 13 residues. Trimming cost V 7 bases and J 1 base, with 10 bases left between them. For the CDR3, the DNA is TGTGCCAGCACCCTGGGACAGAACACTGAAGCTTTCTTT. This encodes CASTLGQNTEAFF.

The chain joins TRBV28 to TRBJ1-2; D unclear. The CDR3 runs to 13 residues. The V end was cut by 3 bases, the J end by 2 bases, with 7 bases between. The germline CDR1 and CDR2 sequences are MDHEN and SYDVKM. For the CDR3, the DNA is TGTGCCAGCAGTTTGTGGCAGAACTATGGCTACACCTTC. It specifies CASSLWQNYGYTF.

This clone occurred a few times. The J gene is TRBJ2-7, the V gene TRBV7-9, with no clear D. This CDR3 has 13 residues. Trimming removed 1 base from V and 3 bases from J, with 7 bases in between. Per germline, CDR1 SEHNR and CDR2 FQNEAQ (reference sequence). CDR3 sequence: CASSLGSVYEQYF. DNA of the CDR3: TGTGCCAGCAGCTTAGGTTCCGTCTACGAGCAGTACTTC.

The chain has TRBV5-1 and TRBJ2-7; no clear D. This CDR3 is 14 amino acids long. Germline CDR1 reads SGHRS; CDR2 reads YFSETQ. Trimming cost V 2 bases and J 2 bases, with 11 bases left between them. DNA of the CDR3: TGCGCCAGCAGCTTAGCGACTCTAGCCTACGAGCAGTACTTC. Amino acids: CASSLATLAYEQYF.

The chain links TRBV12-3 or TRBV12-4 to TRBJ2-7, with D uncertain. The CDR3 runs 13 residues. Trimming removed 1 base from V and 0 bases from J, with 4 bases in between. CDR3 loop: CASSLEVSYEQYF. DNA for the CDR3: TGTGCCAGCAGTTTAGAGGTCTCCTACGAGCAGTACTTC.

This chain links TRBV25-1 with TRBJ1-1; the D is unclear. The V and J ends lost 1 base and 1 base respectively, with 7 bases between them. CDR3 length: 14 amino acids. From germline, CDR1 is MGHDK and CDR2 SYGVNS. The CDR3 DNA sequence: TGTGCCAGCAGTGAATTAACAGCGAACACTGAAGCTTTCTTT. Its translation: CASSELTANTEAFF.

V gene TRBV7-9 combines with J gene TRBJ2-5; D not certain. This CDR3 contains 13 residues. The germline V gene has CDR1 SEHNR and CDR2 FQNEAQ (reference sequence). V lost 5 bases and J lost 1, with 8 bases in between. The CDR3: CASSPPLQETQYF. CDR3 bases: TGTGCCAGCAGCCCTCCCCTCCAAGAGACCCAGTACTTC.